A single T cell receptor (beta chain) is shown here with its context. V was cut by 5 bases and J by 8 bases, with 13 bases left in between. The CDR3 loop spans 13 amino acids. Germline assignment: CDR1 SGHAT and CDR2 FQNNGV. This entry belongs to a study of T cells in Graves' hyperthyroidism and ophthalmopathy. Across the study: Staff took peripheral blood when the initial diagnosis was made, before any treatment began.

TCR beta CDR3 sequences were amplified from RNA transcripts. During a first-round RT-PCR of the TCR CDR3, the HTBI primer set was used. Each CDR3 protein gets one entry after TCRdb re-called the multiplex PCR reads with MiXCR. The profile shows under 250,000 distinct CDR3 sequences, approximately 16% of them singletons. This chain links TRBV11-2 with TRBJ2-1; tentatively, D is TRBD2 (5 bases). The TCR originated in a woman in her forties or fifties with Graves' hyperthyroidism. The source material was blood. As DNA, the CDR3 is TGTGCCAGCAGCGGATGGGCCGGGGATGAGCAGTTCTTC. It translates to CASSGWAGDEQFF.